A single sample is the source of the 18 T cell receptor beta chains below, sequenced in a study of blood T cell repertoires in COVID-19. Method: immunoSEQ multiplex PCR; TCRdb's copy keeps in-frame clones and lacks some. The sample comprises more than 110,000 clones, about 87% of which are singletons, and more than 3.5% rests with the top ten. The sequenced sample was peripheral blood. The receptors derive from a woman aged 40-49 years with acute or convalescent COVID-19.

The CDR3 nucleotides are TGTGCCAGTAGCAGACTCCAGGGGGCAGATACGCAGTATTTT. Protein product: CASSRLQGADTQYF. The chain combines TRBV19 with TRBJ2-3; 7 bases are a match to TRBD1. V lost 6 bases to trimming and J lost 4 bases; unmatched junction nucleotides: 7. Germline V lookup: CDR1 LNHDA, CDR2 SQIVND (reference sequence). The CDR3 sequence is 14 residues long.

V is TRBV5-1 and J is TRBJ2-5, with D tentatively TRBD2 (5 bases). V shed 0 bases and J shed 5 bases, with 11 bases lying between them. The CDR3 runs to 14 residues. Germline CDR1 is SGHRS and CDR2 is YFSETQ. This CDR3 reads CASSLVLARETQYF. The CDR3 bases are TGCGCCAGCAGCTTGGTCCTAGCAAGGGAGACCCAGTACTTC.

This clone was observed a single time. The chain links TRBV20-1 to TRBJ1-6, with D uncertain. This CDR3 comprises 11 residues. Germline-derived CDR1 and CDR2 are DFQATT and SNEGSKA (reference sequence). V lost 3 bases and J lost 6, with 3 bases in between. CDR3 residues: CSASRNSPLHF. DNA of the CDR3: TGCAGTGCTAGTCGTAATTCACCCCTCCACTTT.

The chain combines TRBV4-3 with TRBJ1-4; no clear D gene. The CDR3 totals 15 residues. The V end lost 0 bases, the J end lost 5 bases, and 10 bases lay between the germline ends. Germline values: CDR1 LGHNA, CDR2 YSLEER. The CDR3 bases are TGCGCCAGCAGCCAAGATCCTGAGCGCAATGAAAAACTGTTTTTT. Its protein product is CASSQDPERNEKLFF.

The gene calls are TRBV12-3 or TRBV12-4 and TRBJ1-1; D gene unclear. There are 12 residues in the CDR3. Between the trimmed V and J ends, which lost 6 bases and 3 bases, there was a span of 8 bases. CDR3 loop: CASRPTHTEAFF. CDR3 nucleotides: TGTGCCAGCAGACCGACTCACACTGAAGCTTTCTTT.

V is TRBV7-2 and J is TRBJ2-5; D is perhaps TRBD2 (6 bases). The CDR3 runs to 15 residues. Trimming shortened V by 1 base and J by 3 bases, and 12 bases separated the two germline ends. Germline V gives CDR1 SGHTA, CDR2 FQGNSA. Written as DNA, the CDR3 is TGTGCCAGCAGCTTAGGGACCTGGGGGGAAGAGACCCAGTACTTC. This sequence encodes CASSLGTWGEETQYF. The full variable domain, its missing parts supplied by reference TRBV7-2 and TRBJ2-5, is GAGVSQSPSNKVTEKGKDVELRCDPISGHTALYWYRQSLGQGLEFLIYFQGNSAPDKSGLPSDRFSAERTGGSVSTLTIQRTQQEDSAVYLCASSLGTWGEETQYFGPGTRLLVL.

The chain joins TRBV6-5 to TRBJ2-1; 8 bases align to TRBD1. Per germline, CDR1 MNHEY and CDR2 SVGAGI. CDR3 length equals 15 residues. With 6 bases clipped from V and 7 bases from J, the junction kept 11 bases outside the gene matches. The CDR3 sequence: CASSPQGGGQNEQFF. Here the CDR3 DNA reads TGTGCCAGCAGCCCACAGGGGGGAGGTCAAAATGAGCAGTTCTTC.

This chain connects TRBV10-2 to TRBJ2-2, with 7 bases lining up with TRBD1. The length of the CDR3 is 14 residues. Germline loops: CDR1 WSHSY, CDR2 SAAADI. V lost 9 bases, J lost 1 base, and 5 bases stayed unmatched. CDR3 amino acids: CASRQGGNTGELFF. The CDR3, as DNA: TGCGCCAGTAGACAGGGCGGGAACACCGGGGAGCTGTTTTTT.

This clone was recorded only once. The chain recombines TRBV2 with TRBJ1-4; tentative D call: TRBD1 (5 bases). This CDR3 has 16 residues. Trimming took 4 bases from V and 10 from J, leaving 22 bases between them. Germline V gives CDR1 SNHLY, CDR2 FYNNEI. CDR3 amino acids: CASSGIRLGAGGKLFF. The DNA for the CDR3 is TGTGCCAGCAGTGGAATCCGTTTAGGAGCCGGGGGAAAACTGTTTTTT.

The CDR3 loop is CASYPSGTVSNQPQHF. For the CDR3, the DNA is TGTGCCAGCTATCCTTCCGGGACAGTAAGCAATCAGCCCCAGCATTTT. The chain carries TRBV27 and TRBJ1-5, with TRBD1 matching over 7 bases. The germline CDR1 and CDR2 sequences are MNHEY and SMNVEV (reference sequence). The CDR3 consists of 16 residues. After removal of 8 bases from V and 1 base from J, the junction contained 11 bases not matched to a gene.

This CDR3 is CASSLDPSTGFEQYF. CDR3 DNA: TGCGCCAGCAGCTTGGACCCATCGACAGGGTTCGAGCAGTACTTC. The V and J genes are TRBV5-1 and TRBJ2-7, with 7 bases aligning to TRBD1. This CDR3 contains 15 residues. J gave up 6 bases and V 0 bases, and 9 bases lay outside the gene matches. Germline CDR1 is SGHRS and CDR2 is YFSETQ.

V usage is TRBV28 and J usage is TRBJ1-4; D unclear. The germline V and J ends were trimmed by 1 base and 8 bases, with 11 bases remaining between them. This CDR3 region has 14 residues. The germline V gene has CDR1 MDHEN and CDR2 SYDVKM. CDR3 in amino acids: CASSLSGSREKLFF. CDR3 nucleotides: TGTGCCAGCAGTTTATCGGGGAGCAGGGAAAAACTGTTTTTT.

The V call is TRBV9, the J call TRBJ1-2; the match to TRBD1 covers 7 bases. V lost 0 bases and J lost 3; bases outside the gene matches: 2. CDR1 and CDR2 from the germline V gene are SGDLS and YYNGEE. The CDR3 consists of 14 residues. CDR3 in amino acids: CASSVADRDYGYTF. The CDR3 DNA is TGTGCCAGCAGCGTAGCCGACAGGGACTATGGCTACACCTTC.

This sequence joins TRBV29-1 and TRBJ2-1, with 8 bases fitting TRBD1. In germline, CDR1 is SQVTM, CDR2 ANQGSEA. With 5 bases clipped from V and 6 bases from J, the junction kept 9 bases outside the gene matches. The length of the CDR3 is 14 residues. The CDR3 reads CSVMDRASFNEQFF. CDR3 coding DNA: TGCAGCGTTATGGACAGGGCGAGTTTCAATGAGCAGTTCTTC.

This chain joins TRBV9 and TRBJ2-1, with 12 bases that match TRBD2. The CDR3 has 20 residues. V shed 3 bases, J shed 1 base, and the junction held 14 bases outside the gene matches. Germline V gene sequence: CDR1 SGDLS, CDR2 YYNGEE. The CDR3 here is CASSAEGLAGGPRSYNEQFF. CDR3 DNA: TGTGCCAGCAGCGCCGAGGGGCTAGCGGGAGGGCCACGGTCCTACAATGAGCAGTTCTTC.

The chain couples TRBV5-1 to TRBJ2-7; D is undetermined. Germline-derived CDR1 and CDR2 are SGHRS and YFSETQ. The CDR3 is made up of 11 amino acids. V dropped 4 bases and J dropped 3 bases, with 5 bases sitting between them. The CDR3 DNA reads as TGCGCCAGCAGCGCCAGCTACGAGCAGTACTTC. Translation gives CASSASYEQYF.

The CDR3 DNA reads TGTGCCAGCAGCGTAGGAAACAGGGTGGGTACATACAATGAGCAGTTCTTC. This translates into CASSVGNRVGTYNEQFF. The J gene is TRBJ2-1, the V gene TRBV9; D perhaps matches TRBD1 (6 bases). The ends were cut back, 0 bases at V and 4 bases at J, with 17 bases in the middle. From germline, CDR1 is SGDLS and CDR2 YYNGEE. The CDR3 extends over 17 amino acids. The variable domain in full, with the rest retrieved from reference TRBV9 and TRBJ2-1, is DSGVTQTPKHLITATGQRVTLRCSPRSGDLSVYWYQQSLDQGLQFLIQYYNGEERAKGNILERFSAQQFPDLHSELNLSSLELGDSALYFCASSVGNRVGTYNEQFFGPGTRLTVL.

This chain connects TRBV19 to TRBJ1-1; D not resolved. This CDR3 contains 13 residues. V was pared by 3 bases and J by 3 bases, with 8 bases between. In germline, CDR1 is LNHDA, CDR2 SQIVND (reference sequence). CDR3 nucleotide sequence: TGTGCCAGTAGTATCCACGGGGACACTGAAGCTTTCTTT. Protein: CASSIHGDTEAFF.